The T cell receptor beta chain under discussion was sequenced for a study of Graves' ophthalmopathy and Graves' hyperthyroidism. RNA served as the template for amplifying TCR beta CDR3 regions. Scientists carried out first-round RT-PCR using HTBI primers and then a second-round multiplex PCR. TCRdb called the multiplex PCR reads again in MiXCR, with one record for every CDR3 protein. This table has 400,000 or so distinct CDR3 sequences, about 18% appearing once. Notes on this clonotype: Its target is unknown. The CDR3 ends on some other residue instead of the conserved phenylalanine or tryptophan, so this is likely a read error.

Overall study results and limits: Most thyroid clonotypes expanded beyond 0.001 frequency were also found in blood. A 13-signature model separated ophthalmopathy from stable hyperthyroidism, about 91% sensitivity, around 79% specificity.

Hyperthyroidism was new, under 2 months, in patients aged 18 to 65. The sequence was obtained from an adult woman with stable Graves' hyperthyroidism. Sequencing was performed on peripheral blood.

The CDR3 coding sequence is TGTGCCAGCAGTTTAACTATGGGGAAGCTGTTTTGT. It yields the protein CASSLTMGKLFC. The J gene is TRBJ2-2, the V gene TRBV28; D is uncertain. Germline V gene lookup returns CDR1 MDHEN and CDR2 SYDVKM. The CDR3 has 12 residues. Trimming pared 2 bases from V and 12 bases from J, leaving 10 bases between.